The present T cell receptor (beta chain) was sequenced within a study of T cell clonotyping in hematopoietic cell transplantation. Sequencing used immunoSEQ multiplex PCR; TCRdb keeps in-frame clones, though not all of them. The table has about 45,000 clones, roughly four fifths seen once. The length of the CDR3 is 13 residues. V shed 2 bases and J shed 8 bases, with 10 bases lying between them. CDR1 LNHNV and CDR2 YYDKDF come from the germline V gene (reference sequence). Comment on this clone: Its antigen is unknown.

The time point denotes: recipient sample about 28 days before transplant, after cytoreduction. Study-level results: Pathologically expanded recipient clonotypes increased progressively from day 30 to day 180 as diversity fell. Higher Inverse Simpson Index values in graft donor and pretransplant recipient predicted broader posttransplant TCR diversity.

This chain joins TRBV15 and TRBJ2-1, with unresolved D. Source: peripheral blood mononuclear cells, taken before stem cell transplant. The sequence was obtained from a man aged 55 to 70 with myelodysplastic syndrome. Some clones in this sample may be carry-over from other donors' samples. The CDR3 is CATSRNSWDEQFF. The CDR3, as DNA: TGTGCCACCAGCAGAAACTCGTGGGATGAGCAGTTCTTC. Using reference TRBV15 and TRBJ2-1 for the parts outside the CDR3, the full variable domain is DAMVIQNPRYQVTQFGKPVTLSCSQTLNHNVMYWYQQKSSQAPKLLFHYYDKDFNNEADTPDNFQSRRPNTSFCFLDIRSPGLGDTAMYLCATSRNSWDEQFFGPGTRLTVL.